The sequence of this TCR beta chain was determined in a study of control samples from healthy donors and cancer patients. TCRdb keeps only in-frame clones here, not all; method: immunoSEQ multiplex PCR. The table has some 140,000 clones, approximately 91% seen once. The length of the CDR3 is 12 residues. V lost 6 bases, J lost 11 bases, and 15 bases lay in between. Sequences were obtained from blood. This TCR came from a woman under 40 in good health. The chain recombines TRBV12-3 or TRBV12-4 with TRBJ2-3; perhaps TRBD2 as D (6 bases). The CDR3 loop is CASRGLGGEQYF. As DNA, the CDR3 is TGTGCCAGCAGGGGGCTGGGGGGTGAGCAGTATTTT.